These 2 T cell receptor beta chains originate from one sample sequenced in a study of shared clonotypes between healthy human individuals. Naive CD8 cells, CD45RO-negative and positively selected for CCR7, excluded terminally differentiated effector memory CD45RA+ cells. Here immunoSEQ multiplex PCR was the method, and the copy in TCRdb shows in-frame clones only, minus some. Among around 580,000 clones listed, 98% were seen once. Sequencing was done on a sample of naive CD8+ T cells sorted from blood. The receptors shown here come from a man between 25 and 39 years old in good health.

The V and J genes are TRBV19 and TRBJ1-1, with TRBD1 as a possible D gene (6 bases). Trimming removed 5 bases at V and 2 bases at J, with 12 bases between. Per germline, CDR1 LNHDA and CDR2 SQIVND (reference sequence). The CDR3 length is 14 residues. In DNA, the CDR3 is TGTGCCAGTAGTTTGGACAGCTATAACACTGAAGCTTTCTTT. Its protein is CASSLDSYNTEAFF. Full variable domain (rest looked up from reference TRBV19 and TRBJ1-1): DGGITQSPKYLFRKEGQNVTLSCEQNLNHDAMYWYRQDPGQGLRLIYYSQIVNDFQKGDIAEGYSVSREKKESFPLTVTSAQKNPTAFYLCASSLDSYNTEAFFGQGTRLTVV.

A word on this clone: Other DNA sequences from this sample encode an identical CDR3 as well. CDR3 bases: TGTGCCAGCAGCTTCCCTGCCTACGAGCAGTACTTC. Its protein product is CASSFPAYEQYF. V and J are TRBV7-9 and TRBJ2-7; D is unclear. Germline-derived CDR1 and CDR2 are SEHNR and FQNEAQ (reference sequence). V gave up 3 bases and J gave up 2 bases, with 5 bases separating them. The CDR3 sequence is 12 residues long.